The 15 T cell receptor beta chains in this list originate from one sample, sequenced in a study of regulatory T cells in long-lasting Graves disease. Time point of the sample: persistent/refractory GD, antithyroid drugs over 5 years with positive TRAb. PBMC RNA served as the TCR library source. Sequencing libraries for TCR beta were prepared with iRepertoire HTBI primers and Arm-PCR of CDR3 regions. TCRdb re-derived calls from the multiplex PCR reads in MiXCR, one entry per CDR3 protein. The sample lists hundreds of thousands of distinct CDR3 sequences; more than 20% were seen once. Sequences were derived from peripheral blood mononuclear cells (PBMCs), sampled when the disease was refractory, from a patient treated with antithyroid drugs. The receptors here all came from a female donor with Graves disease.

The chain combines TRBV10-2 with TRBJ1-2; D is unclear. The CDR3 is made up of 11 amino acids. Trimming removed 8 bases at V and 3 bases at J, with 7 bases between. Germline CDR1 WSHSY, CDR2 SAAADI. The CDR3 is CASLRDYGYTF. DNA for the CDR3: TGCGCCAGCCTGAGGGACTATGGCTACACCTTC.

This clonotype was seen more than once but under ten times. This rearrangement joins TRBV6-1 to TRBJ2-7; 8 positions agree with TRBD1. This CDR3 contains 15 residues. J lost 4 bases, V lost 6 bases, and 11 bases had no gene match. The germline V gene has CDR1 MNHNS and CDR2 SASEGT. CDR3 DNA sequence: TGTGCCAGCAGGAGATTCGACAGGGGAGGTTACGAGCAGTACTTC. Translated: CASRRFDRGGYEQYF.

The chain couples TRBV13 to TRBJ1-1; TRBD1 might be the D (5 bases). The V gene's germline CDR1 is PRHDT and CDR2 FYEKMQ (reference sequence). The CDR3 is 14 residues long. Between the trimmed V and J ends, which lost 5 bases and 5 bases, there was a span of 15 bases. The CDR3 DNA is TGTGCCAGCAGCCCAGGAGGGGTAAGGACTGAAGCTTTCTTT. Translation: CASSPGGVRTEAFF.

This clonotype was counted ten times or more. The chain uses TRBV29-1 and TRBJ1-1; a weak D match, TRBD1 (5 bases). Germline V CDR1 and CDR2: SQVTM, ANQGSEA. This CDR3 is 13 amino acids long. Trimming shortened V by 3 bases and J by 5 bases, and 13 bases separated the two germline ends. Written as DNA, the CDR3 is TGCAGCGTTGAGCGAGGGACGGGAACTGAAGCTTTCTTT. Translating gives CSVERGTGTEAFF.

The V call is TRBV20-1, the J call TRBJ2-5; 10 bases are a match to TRBD2. This CDR3 comprises 14 residues. After removal of 6 bases from V and 0 bases from J, the junction contained 4 bases not matched to a gene. CDR1 DFQATT and CDR2 SNEGSKA come from the germline V gene (reference sequence). DNA of the CDR3: TGCAGTGCCAGCGGGAGGGTATACCAAGAGACCCAGTACTTC. It encodes CSASGRVYQETQYF.

The DNA for the CDR3 is TGTGCCAGCAGCCTTACTGACAGCCGGCCTCGCGAGCAGTACTTC. Protein sequence: CASSLTDSRPREQYF. The chain carries TRBV3-1 and TRBJ2-7; possible D gene TRBD1, 5 bases. This CDR3 is built from 15 residues. Germline V lookup: CDR1 LGHDT, CDR2 YNNKEL (reference sequence). V was trimmed by 4 bases and J by 6 bases, leaving 19 bases between them.

This clonotype was recorded at least ten times. The V gene is TRBV19, the J gene TRBJ1-5, with D perhaps matching TRBD1 (5 bases). Trimming pared 1 base from V and 6 bases from J, leaving 16 bases between. This CDR3 has 16 residues. Germline CDR1 reads LNHDA; CDR2 reads SQIVND (reference sequence). This CDR3 reads CASSIGFGGVGQPQHF. In DNA, the CDR3 is TGTGCCAGTAGTATAGGGTTCGGGGGTGTTGGTCAGCCCCAGCATTTT.

As concerns this clonotype: A single base separates this from a much larger clone, so it may be a read error. J is TRBJ1-2 and V is TRBV6-2 or TRBV6-3; D is unclear. This CDR3 is built from 12 residues. Germline-derived CDR1 and CDR2 are MNHEY and SVGEGT. The CDR3 reads CASSYRSYGYAF. The CDR3 nucleotides read TGTGCCAGCAGTTACAGGTCCTATGGCTACGCCTTC.

This clonotype was seen repeatedly, ten times or more. This chain connects TRBV18 to TRBJ1-5; D is unresolved. The germline V gene encodes CDR1 KGHSH and CDR2 LQKENI. V dropped 3 bases and J dropped 0 bases, with 12 bases sitting between them. The CDR3 runs to 16 residues. CDR3 bases: TGTGCCAGCTCACCCTTCCGGGTTGATAGCAATCAGCCCCAGCATTTT. It specifies CASSPFRVDSNQPQHF.

The count of this clonotype is one. Being one base from a much bigger clone, this may be a read error. The chain combines TRBV29-1 with TRBJ2-7, with D perhaps TRBD1 (6 bases). Germline V lookup: CDR1 SQVTM, CDR2 ANQGSEA. This CDR3 is built from 13 residues. Trimming left V 5 bases short and J 2 bases short, with 13 bases between. CDR3 residues: CSVSGAGAYEQYF. The DNA for the CDR3 is TGCAGCGTTTCCGGGGCAGGGGCCTACGAGCAGTACTTC.

The chain uses TRBV6-1 and TRBJ2-4; 8 bases agree with TRBD1. V lost 4 bases and J lost 5; bases outside the gene matches: 10. The CDR3 has 16 amino acids. Germline V CDR1 and CDR2: MNHNS, SASEGT. The DNA for the CDR3 is TGTGCCAGCAGTGGACAGGACAGGGCTTATCAAAACATTCAGTACTTC. Protein sequence: CASSGQDRAYQNIQYF.

The rearrangement uses TRBV28 and TRBJ1-3; TRBD1 is a possible D gene (5 bases). The CDR3 contains 15 residues. V lost 5 bases, J lost 4 bases, and 15 bases lay in between. The V gene's germline CDR1 is MDHEN and CDR2 SYDVKM. In nucleotides, the CDR3 is TGTGCCAGCAGTCCTCACCTGGCAGGGGGAAACACCATATATTTT. Encoded protein: CASSPHLAGGNTIYF.

The chain uses TRBV6-1 and TRBJ2-7, with 7 positions matching TRBD2. The CDR3 loop spans 14 amino acids. V lost 8 bases and J lost 2; bases outside the gene matches: 9. CDR1 is MNHNS, CDR2 SASEGT, per germline. CDR3 sequence reads: CASGAGSGAYEQYF. For the CDR3, the DNA is TGTGCCAGCGGCGCCGGGAGCGGGGCCTACGAGCAGTACTTC.

This clonotype was recorded at least ten times. This chain joins TRBV2 and TRBJ2-7; 7 nucleotides line up with TRBD2. The CDR3 runs 14 residues. Germline V CDR1 and CDR2: SNHLY, FYNNEI. V trimming: 1 base; J trimming: 0 bases; junction bases outside the gene matches: 0. Written as DNA, the CDR3 is TGTGCCAGCAGTGAAGGGGACTACTCCTACGAGCAGTACTTC. Residues: CASSEGDYSYEQYF.

A note on this clonotype: This clone may be a read error of a much larger clone one base away. This chain joins TRBV7-2 and TRBJ2-2; D is possibly TRBD1 or TRBD2 (5 bases each). The germline CDR1 and CDR2 sequences are SGHTA and FQGNSA. The CDR3 totals 17 residues. The CDR3 DNA reads as TGTGTCAGCAGCTTAGATCTTGGGGGTTGGGACACCGGGGAGCTGTTTTTT. Its translation is CVSSLDLGGWDTGELFF.